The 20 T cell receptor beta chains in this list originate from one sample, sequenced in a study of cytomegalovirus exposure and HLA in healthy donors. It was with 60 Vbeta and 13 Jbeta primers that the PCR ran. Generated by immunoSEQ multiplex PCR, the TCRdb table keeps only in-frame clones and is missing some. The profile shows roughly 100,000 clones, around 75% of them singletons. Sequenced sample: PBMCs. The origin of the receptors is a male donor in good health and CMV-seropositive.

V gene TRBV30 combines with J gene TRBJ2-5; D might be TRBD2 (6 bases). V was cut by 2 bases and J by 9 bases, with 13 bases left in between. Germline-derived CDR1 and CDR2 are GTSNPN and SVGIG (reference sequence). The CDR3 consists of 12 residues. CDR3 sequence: CAWSHSAGSQYF. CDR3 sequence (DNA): TGTGCCTGGAGTCATTCTGCGGGGTCCCAGTACTTC.

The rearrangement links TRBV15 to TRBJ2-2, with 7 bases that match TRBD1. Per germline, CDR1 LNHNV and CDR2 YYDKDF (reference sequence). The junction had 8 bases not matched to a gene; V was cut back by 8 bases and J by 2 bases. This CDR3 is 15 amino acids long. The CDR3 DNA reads TGTGCCACCGTCGACAGGGCGAATAACACCGGGGAGCTGTTTTTT. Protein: CATVDRANNTGELFF. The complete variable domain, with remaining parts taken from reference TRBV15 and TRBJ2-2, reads DAMVIQNPRYQVTQFGKPVTLSCSQTLNHNVMYWYQQKSSQAPKLLFHYYDKDFNNEADTPDNFQSRRPNTSFCFLDIRSPGLGDTAMYLCATVDRANNTGELFFGEGSRLTVL.

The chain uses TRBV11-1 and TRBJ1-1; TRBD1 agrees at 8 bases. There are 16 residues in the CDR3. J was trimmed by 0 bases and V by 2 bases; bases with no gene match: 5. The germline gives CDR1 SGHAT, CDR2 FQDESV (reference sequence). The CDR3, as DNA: TGTGCCAGCAGCTTATTCCAGGGGGCGTTGAACACTGAAGCTTTCTTT. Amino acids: CASSLFQGALNTEAFF.

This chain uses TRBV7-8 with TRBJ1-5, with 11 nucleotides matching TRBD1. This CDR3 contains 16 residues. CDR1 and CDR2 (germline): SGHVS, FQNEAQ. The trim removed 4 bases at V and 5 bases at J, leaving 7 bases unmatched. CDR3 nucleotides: TGTGCCAGCAGCTCGGGACAGGGGGAGGAGGATCAGCCCCAGCATTTT. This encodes CASSSGQGEEDQPQHF.

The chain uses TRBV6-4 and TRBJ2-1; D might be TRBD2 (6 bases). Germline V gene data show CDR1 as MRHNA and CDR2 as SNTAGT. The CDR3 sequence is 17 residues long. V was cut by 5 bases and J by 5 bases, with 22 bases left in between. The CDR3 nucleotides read TGTGCCAGCAGTCCGGGACTCATAATGAAGAGGGACAATGAGCAGTTCTTC. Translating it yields CASSPGLIMKRDNEQFF.

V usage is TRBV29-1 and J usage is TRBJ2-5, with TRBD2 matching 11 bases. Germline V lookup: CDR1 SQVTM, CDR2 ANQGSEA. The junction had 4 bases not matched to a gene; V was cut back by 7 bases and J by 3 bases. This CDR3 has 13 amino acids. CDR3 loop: CSAKGLAEETQYF. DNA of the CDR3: TGCAGCGCCAAGGGACTAGCGGAAGAGACCCAGTACTTC.

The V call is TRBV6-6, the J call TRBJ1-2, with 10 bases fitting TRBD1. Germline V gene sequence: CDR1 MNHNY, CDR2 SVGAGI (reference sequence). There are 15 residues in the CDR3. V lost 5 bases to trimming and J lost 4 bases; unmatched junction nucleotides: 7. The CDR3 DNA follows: TGTGCCAGCAGTCACCCAAGGACAGGGGGCTATGGCTACACCTTC. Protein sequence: CASSHPRTGGYGYTF.

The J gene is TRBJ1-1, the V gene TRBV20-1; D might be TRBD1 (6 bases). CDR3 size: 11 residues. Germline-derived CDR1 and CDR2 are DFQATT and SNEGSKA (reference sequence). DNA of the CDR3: TGCAGCTGCAGGGGCGGCGGCGGAGCTTTCTTT. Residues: CSCRGGGGAFF.

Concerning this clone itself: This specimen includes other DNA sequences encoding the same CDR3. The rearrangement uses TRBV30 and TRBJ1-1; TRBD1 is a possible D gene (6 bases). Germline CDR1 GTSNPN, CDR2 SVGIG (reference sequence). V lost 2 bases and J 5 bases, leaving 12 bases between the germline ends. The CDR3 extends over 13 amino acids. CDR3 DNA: TGTGCCTGGAGTACGTCCAGGGGAACTGAAGCTTTCTTT. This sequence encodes CAWSTSRGTEAFF.

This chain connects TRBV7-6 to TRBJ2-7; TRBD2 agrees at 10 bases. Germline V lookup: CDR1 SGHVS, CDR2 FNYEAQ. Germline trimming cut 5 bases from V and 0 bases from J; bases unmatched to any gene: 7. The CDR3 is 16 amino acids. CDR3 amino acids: CASSTPVAGGSYEQYF. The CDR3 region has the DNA TGTGCCAGCAGCACGCCCGTAGCGGGGGGCTCCTACGAGCAGTACTTC.

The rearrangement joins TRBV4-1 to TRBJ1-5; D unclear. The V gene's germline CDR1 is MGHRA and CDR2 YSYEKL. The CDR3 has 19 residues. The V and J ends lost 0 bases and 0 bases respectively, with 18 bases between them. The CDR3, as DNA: TGCGCCAGCAGCCAAGAAGAGCAGCAAAAAAACTATAGCAATCAGCCCCAGCATTTT. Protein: CASSQEEQQKNYSNQPQHF.

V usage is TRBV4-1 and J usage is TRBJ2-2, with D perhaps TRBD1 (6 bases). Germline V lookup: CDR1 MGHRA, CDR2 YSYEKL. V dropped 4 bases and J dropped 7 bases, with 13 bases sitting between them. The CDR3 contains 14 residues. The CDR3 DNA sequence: TGCGCCAGCAGCCGCAACAGGGTGGACGGGGAGCTGTTTTTT. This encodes CASSRNRVDGELFF.

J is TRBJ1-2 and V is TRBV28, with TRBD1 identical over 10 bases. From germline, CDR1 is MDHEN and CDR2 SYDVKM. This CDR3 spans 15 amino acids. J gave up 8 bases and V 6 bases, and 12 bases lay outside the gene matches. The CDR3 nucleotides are TGTGCCAGCAGAATGTCCGGGACAGGGGTTGGCGGCTACACCTTC. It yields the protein CASRMSGTGVGGYTF.

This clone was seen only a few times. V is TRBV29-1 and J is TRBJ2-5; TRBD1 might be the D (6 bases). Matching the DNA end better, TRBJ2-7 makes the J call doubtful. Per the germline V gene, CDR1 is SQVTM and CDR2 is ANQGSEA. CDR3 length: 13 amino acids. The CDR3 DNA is TGCAGCGTTGGGGGGCGAGGTTTCTACGAGCAGTACTTC. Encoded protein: CSVGGRGFYEQYF.

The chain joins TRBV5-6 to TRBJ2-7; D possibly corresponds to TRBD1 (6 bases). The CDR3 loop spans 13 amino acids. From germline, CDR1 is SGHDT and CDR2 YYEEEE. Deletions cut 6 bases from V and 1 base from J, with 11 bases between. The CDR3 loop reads CASTGTPSYEQYF. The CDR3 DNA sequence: TGTGCCAGCACCGGGACACCGTCCTACGAGCAGTACTTC.

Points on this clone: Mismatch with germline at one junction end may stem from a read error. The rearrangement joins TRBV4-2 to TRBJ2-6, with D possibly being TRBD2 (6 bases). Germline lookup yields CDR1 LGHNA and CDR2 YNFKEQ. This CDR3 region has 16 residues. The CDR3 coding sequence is TGTGCCAGCAGCGAAGACGGGAGCTCTGGGGCCAACGTCCTGACTTTC. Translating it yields CASSEDGSSGANVLTF.

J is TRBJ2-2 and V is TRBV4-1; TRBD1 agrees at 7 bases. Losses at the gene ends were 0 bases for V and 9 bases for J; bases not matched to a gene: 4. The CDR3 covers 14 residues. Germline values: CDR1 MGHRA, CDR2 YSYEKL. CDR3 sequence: CASSQDDRVRELFF. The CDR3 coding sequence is TGCGCCAGCAGCCAAGACGACAGGGTACGGGAGCTGTTTTTT.

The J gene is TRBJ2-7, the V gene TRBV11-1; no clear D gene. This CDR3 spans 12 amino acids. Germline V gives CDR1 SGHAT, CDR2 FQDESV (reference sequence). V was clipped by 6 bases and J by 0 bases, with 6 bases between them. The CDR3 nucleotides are TGTGCCAGCAGTACGAGCTCCTACGAGCAGTACTTC. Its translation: CASSTSSYEQYF.

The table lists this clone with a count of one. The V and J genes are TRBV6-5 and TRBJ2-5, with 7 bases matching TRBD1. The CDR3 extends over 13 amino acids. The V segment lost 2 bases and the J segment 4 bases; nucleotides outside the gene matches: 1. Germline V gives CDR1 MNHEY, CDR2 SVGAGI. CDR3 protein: CASSYDRVETQYF. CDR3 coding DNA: TGTGCCAGCAGTTACGACAGGGTAGAGACCCAGTACTTC.

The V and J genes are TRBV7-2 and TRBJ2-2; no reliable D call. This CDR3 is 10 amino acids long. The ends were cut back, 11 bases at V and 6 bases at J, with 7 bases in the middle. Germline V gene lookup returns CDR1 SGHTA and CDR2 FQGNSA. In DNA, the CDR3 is TGTGCCTGCCAGTCCGGGGAGCTGTTTTTT. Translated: CACQSGELFF. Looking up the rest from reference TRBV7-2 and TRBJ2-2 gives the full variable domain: GAGVSQSPSNKVTEKGKDVELRCDPISGHTALYWYRQSLGQGLEFLIYFQGNSAPDKSGLPSDRFSAERTGGSVSTLTIQRTQQEDSAVYLCACQSGELFFGEGSRLTVL.